Listed here is a single TCR beta chain. Antigen: not known. This sample also contains other DNA sequences that code for the same CDR3. Generated by immunoSEQ multiplex PCR, the TCRdb table keeps only in-frame clones and is missing some. The sample includes about 1.1 million clones, approximately 80% of them seen just once. The CDR3 extends over 15 amino acids. Germline V gene lookup returns CDR1 LNHDA and CDR2 SQIVND (reference sequence). Germline trimming cut 4 bases from V and 6 bases from J; bases unmatched to any gene: 9. The CD4+ fraction was divided into a CD45RA+ naive subset and a CD45RA-negative memory subset. The sample is drawn from a study of shared clonotypes between healthy human individuals. Study results and caveats: The sole specimen, blood, was sampled, and tissue repertoires likely differ.

This chain links TRBV19 with TRBJ2-1; 7 positions agree with TRBD2. Sample: memory CD4+ T cells from PBMCs. Noted subset: CD45RA-negative fraction. This receptor was identified in a man younger than 30 in good health. Some clones in this sample may be carry-over from other donors' samples. As DNA, the CDR3 is TGTGCCAGTAGTACCACCCGCGGGAGAGTCAATGAGCAGTTCTTC. Encoded protein: CASSTTRGRVNEQFF.